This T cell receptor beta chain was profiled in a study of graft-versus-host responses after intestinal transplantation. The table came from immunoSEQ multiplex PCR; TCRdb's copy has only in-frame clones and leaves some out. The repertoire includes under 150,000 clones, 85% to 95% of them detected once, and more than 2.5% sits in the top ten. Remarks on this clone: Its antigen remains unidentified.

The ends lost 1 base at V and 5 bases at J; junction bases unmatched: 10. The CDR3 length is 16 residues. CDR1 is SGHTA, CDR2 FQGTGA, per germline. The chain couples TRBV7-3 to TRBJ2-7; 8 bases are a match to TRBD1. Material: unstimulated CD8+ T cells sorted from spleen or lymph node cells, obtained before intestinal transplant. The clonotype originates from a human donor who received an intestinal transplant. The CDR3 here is CASSLNTPDRAHEQYF. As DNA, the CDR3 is TGTGCCAGCAGCTTAAATACCCCGGACAGGGCCCACGAGCAGTACTTC.